The 12 T cell receptor beta chains given below trace back to one sample, sequenced in a study of blood T cell repertoires in COVID-19. Data came from immunoSEQ multiplex PCR; TCRdb stores just in-frame clones and leaves some out. The table records 75,000 to 100,000 clones, 75% to 90% of them present only once. Sequenced sample: peripheral blood. Receptors were obtained from a man of 80 years or more with acute or convalescent COVID-19.

Concerning this clone itself: This sample also contains other DNA sequences that code for the same CDR3. The V gene is TRBV7-2, the J gene TRBJ2-3; the D gene is possibly TRBD2 (5 bases). In germline, CDR1 is SGHTA, CDR2 FQGNSA. The ends were cut back, 6 bases at V and 1 base at J, with 8 bases in the middle. This CDR3 is 13 amino acids long. DNA of the CDR3: TGTGCCAGCAGTAGTAGCGGCACAGATACGCAGTATTTT. Its protein product is CASSSSGTDTQYF.

This chain connects TRBV7-9 to TRBJ2-1, with a weak D call TRBD2 (7 bases). V lost 5 bases and J 0 bases, leaving 17 bases between the germline ends. Germline CDR1 reads SEHNR; CDR2 reads FQNEAQ (reference sequence). The CDR3 contains 17 residues. CDR3 in DNA: TGTGCCAGCAGCCCGACTCGGGGGGCGATCTCCTACAATGAGCAGTTCTTC. Residues: CASSPTRGAISYNEQFF.

The J gene is TRBJ1-4, the V gene TRBV28, with TRBD1 matching 10 bases. V dropped 6 bases and J dropped 8; count of bases not matched to a gene: 6. Looked up from germline, CDR1 is MDHEN and CDR2 is SYDVKM. This CDR3 is built from 14 residues. The CDR3 loop is CASSRQGAKEKLFF. For the CDR3, the DNA is TGTGCCAGCAGCCGACAGGGGGCGAAGGAAAAACTGTTTTTT. The complete variable domain, with remaining parts taken from reference TRBV28 and TRBJ1-4, reads DVKVTQSSRYLVKRTGEKVFLECVQDMDHENMFWYRQDPGLGLRLIYFSYDVKMKEKGDIPEGYSVSREKKERFSLILESASTNQTSMYLCASSRQGAKEKLFFGSGTQLSVL.

This clone was recorded a few times. The chain carries TRBV28 and TRBJ1-6; D call uncertain. The CDR3 is made up of 14 amino acids. In germline, CDR1 is MDHEN, CDR2 SYDVKM. V was trimmed by 3 bases and J by 6 bases, leaving 9 bases between them. CDR3 amino acids: CASSLRQSNSPLHF. The CDR3 DNA is TGTGCCAGCAGTTTGAGGCAGAGTAATTCACCCCTCCACTTT.

The V and J genes are TRBV7-3 and TRBJ2-1; 7 positions agree with TRBD2. The V gene end was trimmed by 5 bases and the J gene end by 4 bases; junction bases not matched to a gene: 11. Germline V gene lookup returns CDR1 SGHTA and CDR2 FQGTGA. The CDR3 spans 16 residues. The CDR3 loop is CASSGHGGSRYNEQFF. In DNA, the CDR3 is TGTGCCAGCAGCGGACATGGCGGGAGTCGGTACAATGAGCAGTTCTTC.

The J gene is TRBJ1-4, the V gene TRBV12-3 or TRBV12-4, with TRBD1 as a possible D gene (5 bases). This CDR3 has 12 residues. The ends were cut back, 3 bases at V and 12 bases at J, with 11 bases in the middle. CDR3 in DNA: TGTGCCAGCAGTTTGGCCAGGGTTGAACTGTTTTTT. Translated: CASSLARVELFF.

The chain is built from TRBV6-6 and TRBJ2-7; tentatively, D is TRBD1 (5 bases). Per the germline V gene, CDR1 is MNHNY and CDR2 is SVGAGI (reference sequence). The CDR3 is 14 amino acids. V shed 0 bases and J shed 7 bases, with 13 bases lying between them. CDR3: CASSYSGASWEQYF. CDR3 coding DNA: TGTGCCAGCAGTTACTCAGGGGCCTCGTGGGAGCAGTACTTC.

The gene calls are TRBV5-4 and TRBJ1-3, with D unclear. V was shortened by 0 bases and J by 1 base, with 8 bases between the two germline ends. The CDR3 runs 15 residues. Germline lookup yields CDR1 SGHNT and CDR2 YYREEE (reference sequence). CDR3 sequence: CASSLGRGSGNTIYF. CDR3 nucleotides: TGTGCCAGCAGCTTGGGACGGGGATCTGGAAACACCATATATTTT.

This chain joins TRBV15 and TRBJ2-1, with 10 bases matching TRBD2. Germline CDR1 LNHNV, CDR2 YYDKDF (reference sequence). The CDR3 contains 16 residues. The ends lost 0 bases at V and 6 bases at J; junction bases unmatched: 5. CDR3 protein: CATSRELAGVGNEQFF. In DNA form, the CDR3 reads TGTGCCACCAGCAGAGAGCTAGCGGGAGTCGGCAATGAGCAGTTCTTC.

V is TRBV3-1 (or the pseudogene TRBV3-2) and J is TRBJ2-2; weak D call: TRBD2 (5 bases). The V gene's germline CDR1 is LGHDT and CDR2 YNNKEL (reference sequence). V shed 2 bases and J shed 6 bases, with 7 bases lying between them. The CDR3 loop spans 13 amino acids. The CDR3 region is CASSQRGSGELFF. CDR3 sequence (DNA): TGTGCCAGCAGCCAACGGGGATCCGGGGAGCTGTTTTTT.

This chain uses TRBV9 with TRBJ2-3; D is uncertain. The V gene lost 0 bases and the J gene lost 10 bases, with 6 bases spanning the gap. The CDR3 contains 11 residues. Per germline, CDR1 SGDLS and CDR2 YYNGEE. CDR3 nucleotide sequence: TGTGCCAGCAGCGTAGGCGGCGCGCAGTATTTT. Amino acid sequence: CASSVGGAQYF.

This clone was detected only once. The chain carries TRBV5-1 and TRBJ2-2, with 12 bases matching TRBD2. This CDR3 region has 16 residues. Germline V CDR1 and CDR2: SGHRS, YFSETQ. J gave up 6 bases and V 4 bases, and 7 bases lay outside the gene matches. The CDR3 nucleotides are TGCGCCAGCAGCCCTCGGACTAGCGGGAAGGCCGGGGAGCTGTTTTTT. Its protein product is CASSPRTSGKAGELFF.